This T cell receptor beta chain was sequenced in a study of control samples from healthy donors and cancer patients. The V end lost 1 base, the J end lost 1 base, and 8 bases lay between the germline ends. The length of the CDR3 is 16 residues. The germline gives CDR1 MGHRA, CDR2 YSYEKL. The repertoire was sequenced with immunoSEQ multiplex PCR; TCRdb's copy has only in-frame clones and lacks some. The sample yields approximately 37,000 clones, 83% seen once. Sequencing was carried out using PBMCs. The TCR originated in a woman in her sixties or seventies with lung cancer. This chain joins TRBV4-1 and TRBJ1-6; D not resolved. The CDR3 spells CASSQGRVSYNSPLHF. DNA of the CDR3: TGCGCCAGCAGCCAAGGGAGGGTTTCCTATAATTCACCCCTCCACTTT.